These 23 T cell receptor beta chains were sequenced from one sample in a study of blood T cell repertoires in COVID-19. Sequencing used immunoSEQ multiplex PCR; TCRdb keeps in-frame clones, though not all of them. The table has some 200,000 clones, about 80% seen once. Input material: peripheral blood. These receptor sequences come from a woman in her forties or fifties with active or convalescent COVID-19.

V usage is TRBV5-1 and J usage is TRBJ1-5; D ambiguous. Trimming removed 4 bases at V and 7 bases at J, with 12 bases between. The CDR3 consists of 13 residues. Germline lookup yields CDR1 SGHRS and CDR2 YFSETQ. CDR3 sequence: CASSNWTGQPQHF. For the CDR3, the DNA is TGCGCCAGCAGCAACTGGACGGGACAGCCCCAGCATTTT.

The V and J genes are TRBV2 and TRBJ1-4; D not certain. Germline assignment: CDR1 SNHLY and CDR2 FYNNEI. The V end was cut by 6 bases, the J end by 3 bases, with 14 bases between. The CDR3 has 15 amino acids. The CDR3 region is CASRRPPAANEKLFF. CDR3 nucleotide sequence: TGTGCCAGCAGGAGACCCCCTGCGGCTAATGAAAAACTGTTTTTT.

The J gene is TRBJ2-3, the V gene TRBV3-1 (or the pseudogene TRBV3-2); TRBD2 is a possible D gene (5 bases). CDR3 length equals 15 residues. Per germline, CDR1 LGHDT and CDR2 YNNKEL (reference sequence). V was pared by 6 bases and J by 0 bases, with 13 bases between. CDR3 coding DNA: TGTGCCAGCAGTCCGACGGCGGGTAGCACAGATACGCAGTATTTT. It translates to CASSPTAGSTDTQYF.

The rearrangement uses TRBV5-6 and TRBJ2-5, with D possibly TRBD2 on 6 matching bases. Trimming cost V 3 bases and J 2 bases, with 8 bases left between them. This CDR3 has 13 amino acids. The germline CDR1 and CDR2 sequences are SGHDT and YYEEEE. CDR3 loop: CASSWGEQETQYF. The CDR3 nucleotides read TGTGCCAGCAGCTGGGGGGAGCAAGAGACCCAGTACTTC.

The CDR3 nucleotides read TGCGCCAGCAGCTTGGAAGGGCGGGGCACTGAAGCTTTCTTT. As protein: CASSLEGRGTEAFF. The rearrangement links TRBV5-1 to TRBJ1-1, with no clear D. The CDR3 spans 14 residues. V shed 0 bases and J shed 4 bases, with 10 bases lying between them. Germline V gene lookup returns CDR1 SGHRS and CDR2 YFSETQ.

The chain links TRBV7-2 to TRBJ1-4; D is unresolved. CDR1 and CDR2 (germline): SGHTA, FQGNSA. The CDR3 has 14 amino acids. V lost 2 bases to trimming and J lost 4 bases, with 8 bases between them. The CDR3 region has the DNA TGTGCCAGCAGCTTAACCGGACTTAATGAAAAACTGTTTTTT. It codes for CASSLTGLNEKLFF. Full variable domain (rest looked up from reference TRBV7-2 and TRBJ1-4): GAGVSQSPSNKVTEKGKDVELRCDPISGHTALYWYRQSLGQGLEFLIYFQGNSAPDKSGLPSDRFSAERTGGSVSTLTIQRTQQEDSAVYLCASSLTGLNEKLFFGSGTQLSVL.

In its sample, this clone was seen once. The chain carries TRBV11-2 and TRBJ2-7, with TRBD2 matching over 12 bases. CDR3 size: 15 residues. Germline V lookup: CDR1 SGHAT, CDR2 FQNNGV. Trimming removed 5 bases from V and 6 bases from J; junction bases left unmatched: 8. Here the CDR3 reads CASSPRTSGDSEQYF. DNA of the CDR3: TGTGCCAGCAGCCCCAGGACTAGCGGGGACTCCGAGCAGTACTTC.

The genes are TRBV7-9 and TRBJ1-4; D remains unclear. This CDR3 has 16 amino acids. V was cut by 5 bases and J by 0 bases, with 13 bases left in between. Germline assignment: CDR1 SEHNR and CDR2 FQNEAQ (reference sequence). The CDR3 sequence is CASSPNTGSTNEKLFF. The CDR3 DNA reads TGTGCCAGCAGCCCAAATACGGGGTCAACTAATGAAAAACTGTTTTTT.

V gene TRBV6-4 combines with J gene TRBJ2-1; tentative D call: TRBD2 (5 bases). The CDR3 contains 14 residues. V lost 3 bases, J lost 7 bases, and 13 bases lay in between. Per germline, CDR1 MRHNA and CDR2 SNTAGT. The CDR3 sequence is CASSELARTNEQFF. CDR3 nucleotides: TGTGCCAGCAGTGAACTCGCCCGGACTAATGAGCAGTTCTTC.

The rearrangement uses TRBV6-2 or TRBV6-3 and TRBJ2-7; TRBD1 agrees at 9 bases. J was trimmed by 0 bases and V by 6 bases; bases with no gene match: 9. CDR1 is MNHEY, CDR2 SVGEGT, per germline. This CDR3 is built from 16 residues. The CDR3 sequence is CASSGPGTGSSYEQYF. For the CDR3, the DNA is TGTGCCAGCAGCGGCCCAGGGACAGGGTCCTCCTACGAGCAGTACTTC.

The rearrangement uses TRBV2 and TRBJ2-1, with 13 bases lining up with TRBD2. This CDR3 comprises 15 residues. The germline V gene encodes CDR1 SNHLY and CDR2 FYNNEI. The V segment lost 7 bases and the J segment 7 bases; nucleotides outside the gene matches: 7. CDR3 coding DNA: TGTGCCAGCACCCTGACTAGCGGGGGGATAAATGAGCAGTTCTTC. This translates into CASTLTSGGINEQFF.

The chain uses TRBV5-1 and TRBJ2-3, with 8 bases aligning to TRBD1. There are 15 residues in the CDR3. Trimming removed 0 bases from V and 6 bases from J; junction bases left unmatched: 6. Germline V gene lookup returns CDR1 SGHRS and CDR2 YFSETQ. The CDR3 nucleotides are TGCGCCAGCAGCTTGGCGGGACAGGAACATGATACGCAGTATTTT. Its protein is CASSLAGQEHDTQYF.

The chain carries TRBV27 and TRBJ1-5, with 7 positions matching TRBD1. The CDR3 contains 16 residues. CDR1 and CDR2 from the germline V gene are MNHEY and SMNVEV (reference sequence). V lost 6 bases, J lost 10 bases, and 18 bases stayed unmatched. This chain's CDR3 is CASSPDRDITSSPQHF. The CDR3 bases are TGTGCCAGCAGCCCAGACAGGGATATAACCTCAAGCCCCCAGCATTTT.

This chain joins TRBV7-2 and TRBJ2-7, with TRBD2 matching over 7 bases. The germline gives CDR1 SGHTA, CDR2 FQGNSA. The CDR3 length is 14 residues. V lost 4 bases and J lost 0; bases outside the gene matches: 3. The CDR3 spells CASSSLALSYEQYF. CDR3 nucleotides: TGTGCCAGCAGCTCACTAGCGCTCTCCTACGAGCAGTACTTC.

This chain connects TRBV19 to TRBJ2-7; TRBD1 matches 8 bases. The length of the CDR3 is 14 residues. In germline, CDR1 is LNHDA, CDR2 SQIVND (reference sequence). J was trimmed by 1 base and V by 10 bases; bases with no gene match: 9. CDR3 residues: CATADRARSYEQYF. As DNA, the CDR3 is TGTGCCACCGCGGACAGGGCAAGGTCCTACGAGCAGTACTTC. The variable domain in full, with the rest retrieved from reference TRBV19 and TRBJ2-7, is DGGITQSPKYLFRKEGQNVTLSCEQNLNHDAMYWYRQDPGQGLRLIYYSQIVNDFQKGDIAEGYSVSREKKESFPLTVTSAQKNPTAFYLCATADRARSYEQYFGPGTRLTVT.

V is TRBV7-2 and J is TRBJ2-1, with 11 positions matching TRBD2. CDR3 length equals 17 residues. The V gene's germline CDR1 is SGHTA and CDR2 FQGNSA. The junction had 8 bases not matched to a gene; V was cut back by 0 bases and J by 7 bases. The CDR3, as DNA: TGTGCCAGCAGCTTAGCGCGGCTAGCGGGGGGCGGTAATGAGCAGTTCTTC. It specifies CASSLARLAGGGNEQFF. The variable domain in full, with the rest retrieved from reference TRBV7-2 and TRBJ2-1, is GAGVSQSPSNKVTEKGKDVELRCDPISGHTALYWYRQSLGQGLEFLIYFQGNSAPDKSGLPSDRFSAERTGGSVSTLTIQRTQQEDSAVYLCASSLARLAGGGNEQFFGPGTRLTVL.

The chain is built from TRBV7-2 and TRBJ2-7, with D possibly matching TRBD1 (6 bases). CDR1 SGHTA and CDR2 FQGNSA come from the germline V gene. The CDR3 contains 14 residues. V was cut by 5 bases and J by 2 bases, with 13 bases left in between. The CDR3 coding sequence is TGTGCCAGCAGCCCGAGGGACACAGCCTACGAGCAGTACTTC. Translation: CASSPRDTAYEQYF.

The chain uses TRBV4-3 and TRBJ1-6, with 7 bases identical to TRBD1. The CDR3 extends over 14 amino acids. The germline V gene encodes CDR1 LGHNA and CDR2 YSLEER. J was trimmed by 7 bases and V by 5 bases; bases with no gene match: 5. In DNA, the CDR3 is TGCGCCAGCAGCTTCGAGGGGGCCAATTCACCCCTCCACTTT. Translation gives CASSFEGANSPLHF.

This chain links TRBV12-3 or TRBV12-4 with TRBJ1-1, with 8 bases lining up with TRBD1. The CDR3 spans 12 residues. Unmatched junction bases numbered 3, after V lost 5 bases and J lost 7 bases. For the CDR3, the DNA is TGTGCCAGCAGTAACGGACAGGGTGAAGCTTTCTTT. Translated: CASSNGQGEAFF.

The rearrangement joins TRBV4-3 to TRBJ2-3; 9 bases fit TRBD1. The CDR3 is made up of 17 amino acids. Germline CDR1 and CDR2: LGHNA and YSLEER. Trimming cost V 0 bases and J 4 bases; bases outside gene matches: 8. The CDR3 coding sequence is TGCGCCAGCAGCCAAGAGTTACAGGGGGCAGTCTCAGATACGCAGTATTTT. Translation: CASSQELQGAVSDTQYF.

The rearrangement joins TRBV5-1 to TRBJ2-3; 7 bases agree with TRBD2. V shed 4 bases and J 1 base; nucleotides not matched to a gene: 3. Germline CDR1 SGHRS, CDR2 YFSETQ. This CDR3 is 14 amino acids long. CDR3: CASSGGRGTDTQYF. CDR3 sequence (DNA): TGCGCCAGCAGCGGCGGGAGAGGCACAGATACGCAGTATTTT.

This clone was found many times. This chain uses TRBV5-1 with TRBJ1-2; D call uncertain. The CDR3 has 14 amino acids. Trimming shortened V by 0 bases and J by 1 base, and 7 bases separated the two germline ends. The germline gives CDR1 SGHRS, CDR2 YFSETQ. The CDR3: CASSLAGLNYGYTF. CDR3 nucleotides: TGCGCCAGCAGCTTGGCAGGCCTTAACTATGGCTACACCTTC. Looking up the rest from reference TRBV5-1 and TRBJ1-2 gives the full variable domain: KAGVTQTPRYLIKTRGQQVTLSCSPISGHRSVSWYQQTPGQGLQFLFEYFSETQRNKGNFPGRFSGRQFSNSRSEMNVSTLELGDSALYLCASSLAGLNYGYTFGSGTRLTVV.

The J gene is TRBJ2-5, the V gene TRBV20-1; no definite D call. V lost 3 bases and J 7 bases, leaving 12 bases between the germline ends. Per germline, CDR1 DFQATT and CDR2 SNEGSKA (reference sequence). This CDR3 region has 12 residues. For the CDR3, the DNA is TGCAGTGCTAGTGATACAGCTCCGACCCAGTACTTC. Residues: CSASDTAPTQYF.